Following are 27 T cell receptor beta chains from one sample sequenced in a study of early T cells in non-severe SARS-CoV-2 infection. TCRdb reanalysed the 5' RACE reads using MiXCR and keeps one entry per CDR3 protein. The sample carries roughly 71,000 distinct CDR3 sequences, approximately 13% recorded once. Sequencing input: whole blood. The receptor source for this set is an adult who was a healthcare worker with PCR-confirmed SARS-CoV-2 infection or an uninfected control (not recorded which).

The chain is built from TRBV18 and TRBJ2-7, with TRBD2 matching over 7 bases. Looked up from germline, CDR1 is KGHSH and CDR2 is LQKENI. Germline trimming cut 5 bases from V and 3 bases from J; bases unmatched to any gene: 16. The CDR3 covers 17 residues. CDR3 bases: TGTGCCAGCTCATCAACCCCCCTCGCGGGAGCCTACTACGAGCAGTACTTC. Translated: CASSSTPLAGAYYEQYF.

This clonotype was seen ten or more times. This chain links TRBV6-2 or TRBV6-3 with TRBJ1-5; D is uncertain. V lost 7 bases, J lost 2 bases, and 15 bases lay in between. CDR1 and CDR2 from the germline V gene are MNHEY and SVGEGT. This CDR3 is 15 amino acids long. CDR3 protein: CASTNPIGGNQPQHF. In DNA form, the CDR3 reads TGTGCCAGCACCAATCCCATCGGGGGCAATCAGCCCCAGCATTTT.

This clonotype was counted at least ten times. The chain recombines TRBV20-1 with TRBJ2-7; 9 bases are a match to TRBD2. Germline CDR1 DFQATT, CDR2 SNEGSKA (reference sequence). The length of the CDR3 is 16 residues. Trimming cost V 1 base and J 0 bases; bases outside gene matches: 7. CDR3 in amino acids: CSARGGRTSDSYEQYF. The DNA for the CDR3 is TGCAGTGCTAGAGGCGGACGGACTAGCGACTCCTACGAGCAGTACTTC.

This clonotype has at least ten counts. This rearrangement joins TRBV7-6 to TRBJ2-3; 10 nucleotides line up with TRBD2. This CDR3 is 13 amino acids long. Germline CDR1 SGHVS, CDR2 FNYEAQ. The V and J ends lost 5 bases and 6 bases, in that order; junction bases with no gene match: 2. The CDR3 region is CASSEGLADTQYF. The CDR3 coding sequence is TGTGCCAGCAGCGAGGGACTAGCGGATACGCAGTATTTT.

This clonotype was picked up many times. The chain has TRBV9 and TRBJ1-1; D uncertain. Trimming removed 4 bases at V and 6 bases at J, with 16 bases between. CDR3 size: 14 residues. The germline CDR1 and CDR2 sequences are SGDLS and YYNGEE. In DNA, the CDR3 is TGTGCCAGCAGCCCCCGATTGGTACCCTCTGAAGCTTTCTTT. It specifies CASSPRLVPSEAFF.

This clonotype was detected a few times. V and J are TRBV5-1 and TRBJ2-5; D is undetermined. The germline V gene encodes CDR1 SGHRS and CDR2 YFSETQ. V lost 4 bases, J lost 1 base, and 11 bases lay in between. This CDR3 region has 14 residues. CDR3 region: CASSPDQAQETQYF. CDR3 nucleotide sequence: TGCGCCAGCAGCCCGGACCAGGCCCAAGAGACCCAGTACTTC.

This clonotype was counted a few times. The chain links TRBV6-2 or TRBV6-3 to TRBJ2-7, with D perhaps TRBD2 (7 bases). Trimming removed 6 bases from V and 9 bases from J, with 15 bases in between. The CDR3 is 12 residues long. Germline assignment: CDR1 MNHEY and CDR2 SVGEGT. The CDR3, as DNA: TGTGCCAGCAGCCTCCGGGGGGCGGGGCAGTACTTC. Translating gives CASSLRGAGQYF.

A few counts support this clonotype. The CDR3 protein is CASSEADLYNEQFF. CDR3 sequence (DNA): TGTGCCAGCAGTGAAGCGGACCTATACAATGAGCAGTTCTTC. The J gene is TRBJ2-1, the V gene TRBV25-1; D call uncertain. Trimming shortened V by 2 bases and J by 4 bases, and 9 bases separated the two germline ends. Germline CDR1 and CDR2: MGHDK and SYGVNS. There are 14 residues in the CDR3.

Concerning this clonotype itself: Just one base apart from a much larger clone, this may be a read error. The V and J genes are TRBV11-2 and TRBJ2-3; D gene ambiguous. The CDR3 is 15 amino acids. V dropped 8 bases and J dropped 3 bases, with 18 bases sitting between them. Germline lookup yields CDR1 SGHAT and CDR2 FQNNGV. The CDR3 DNA reads TGTGCCAGCGGATACGAGCTGGGCACTACAGATACGCAGTATTTT. It specifies CASGYELGTTDTQYF. The full variable domain, in which reference TRBV11-2 and TRBJ2-3 provide the parts outside the CDR3, is EAGVAQSPRYKIIEKRQSVAFWCNPISGHATLYWYQQILGQGPKLLIQFQNNGVVDDSQLPKDRFSAERLKGVDSTLKIQPAKLEDSAVYLCASGYELGTTDTQYFGPGTRLTVL.

This clonotype has more than one count but fewer than ten. The chain couples TRBV20-1 to TRBJ2-4, with 9 positions matching TRBD2. V was pared by 1 base and J by 4 bases, with 2 bases of the junction left unmatched. CDR1 is DFQATT and CDR2 is SNEGSKA in the germline V gene (reference sequence). The CDR3 runs 14 residues. CDR3 in amino acids: CSARVTSGKNIQYF. CDR3 nucleotide sequence: TGCAGTGCTAGAGTGACTAGCGGAAAAAACATTCAGTACTTC.

This clonotype appeared once. This chain uses TRBV20-1 with TRBJ2-5; D is possibly TRBD2 (6 bases). Germline CDR1 and CDR2: DFQATT and SNEGSKA (reference sequence). This CDR3 has 13 amino acids. Trimming left V 6 bases short and J 2 bases short, with 13 bases between. This CDR3 reads CSAPKEGQETQYF. In DNA form, the CDR3 reads TGCAGTGCCCCCAAGGAGGGACAAGAGACCCAGTACTTC.

This clonotype was detected ten times or more. The rearrangement joins TRBV4-3 to TRBJ2-3, with D uncertain. V was clipped by 4 bases and J by 4 bases, with 9 bases between them. CDR1 is LGHNA, CDR2 YSLEER, per germline. CDR3 size: 13 residues. This CDR3 reads CASSLSRSDTQYF. Written as DNA, the CDR3 is TGCGCCAGCAGCCTTTCGAGGTCAGATACGCAGTATTTT.

The chain couples TRBV5-1 to TRBJ2-1, with D perhaps assigned TRBD1 or TRBD2 (5 bases each). CDR1 and CDR2 from the germline V gene are SGHRS and YFSETQ. The V end lost 0 bases, the J end lost 0 bases, and 13 bases lay between the germline ends. The CDR3 totals 17 residues. CDR3 in amino acids: CASSLVGETISYNEQFF. DNA of the CDR3: TGCGCCAGCAGCTTGGTGGGGGAGACTATCTCCTACAATGAGCAGTTCTTC. The variable domain in full, with the rest retrieved from reference TRBV5-1 and TRBJ2-1, is KAGVTQTPRYLIKTRGQQVTLSCSPISGHRSVSWYQQTPGQGLQFLFEYFSETQRNKGNFPGRFSGRQFSNSRSEMNVSTLELGDSALYLCASSLVGETISYNEQFFGPGTRLTVL.

The rearrangement joins TRBV20-1 to TRBJ1-1; TRBD1 agrees at 7 bases. The CDR3 is 13 residues long. The V gene end was trimmed by 3 bases and the J gene end by 0 bases; junction bases not matched to a gene: 1. The germline CDR1 and CDR2 sequences are DFQATT and SNEGSKA (reference sequence). CDR3 residues: CSARGQLNTEAFF. In DNA form, the CDR3 reads TGCAGTGCTAGGGGACAGTTGAACACTGAAGCTTTCTTT.

This clonotype was counted only a few times. The chain joins TRBV29-1 to TRBJ1-2, with D uncertain. The CDR3 contains 12 residues. Germline assignment: CDR1 SQVTM and CDR2 ANQGSEA. V was cut by 6 bases and J by 1 base, with 9 bases left in between. CDR3 in amino acids: CSVSPGNYGYTF. CDR3 bases: TGCAGCGTCAGCCCGGGTAACTATGGCTACACCTTC. Full variable domain (rest looked up from reference TRBV29-1 and TRBJ1-2): SAVISQKPSRDICQRGTSLTIQCQVDSQVTMMFWYRQQPGQSLTLIATANQGSEATYESGFVIDKFPISRPNLTFSTLTVSNMSPEDSSIYLCSVSPGNYGYTFGSGTRLTVV.

This clonotype came up many times. The chain combines TRBV14 with TRBJ2-7; the D gene is possibly TRBD2 (5 bases). Germline CDR1 SGHDN, CDR2 FVKESK. The CDR3 sequence is 16 residues long. V dropped 0 bases and J dropped 0 bases, with 12 bases sitting between them. This CDR3 reads CASSQELIGVSYEQYF. CDR3 coding DNA: TGTGCCAGCAGCCAAGAACTCATCGGGGTCTCCTACGAGCAGTACTTC.

This clonotype was seen ten or more times. The CDR3 spells CASSLEMGYTDTQYF. The DNA of the CDR3 is TGCGCCAGCAGCTTGGAAATGGGCTACACAGATACGCAGTATTTT. The V and J genes are TRBV5-1 and TRBJ2-3; D not resolved. Looked up from germline, CDR1 is SGHRS and CDR2 is YFSETQ. V was trimmed by 0 bases and J by 2 bases, leaving 10 bases between them. This CDR3 is 15 amino acids long.

This clonotype was detected many times. The rearrangement uses TRBV30 and TRBJ1-1; D is undetermined. Trimming took off 0 bases at V and 8 bases at J, with 10 bases between the two ends. Germline V gene data show CDR1 as GTSNPN and CDR2 as SVGIG (reference sequence). This CDR3 has 12 residues. This CDR3 is CAWSVGAAEAFF. CDR3 in DNA: TGTGCCTGGAGTGTAGGTGCGGCGGAAGCTTTCTTT.

This clonotype has at least ten counts. The rearrangement joins TRBV7-3 to TRBJ1-1; D is unclear. The germline V and J ends were trimmed by 2 bases and 1 base, with 8 bases remaining between them. Germline CDR1 and CDR2: SGHTA and FQGTGA. The CDR3 loop spans 14 amino acids. This CDR3 is CASSLDGANTEAFF. As DNA, the CDR3 is TGTGCCAGCAGCTTAGACGGCGCGAACACTGAAGCTTTCTTT.

This clonotype has a handful of counts. The CDR3 spells CASSSQGVMDTQYF. The CDR3 DNA follows: TGTGCCAGTAGTTCGCAGGGGGTGATGGATACGCAGTATTTT. The J gene is TRBJ2-3, the V gene TRBV19, with 7 bases that match TRBD1. The CDR3 covers 14 residues. Germline V CDR1 and CDR2: LNHDA, SQIVND (reference sequence). The J segment lost 6 bases and the V segment lost 5 bases, leaving 8 bases of the junction unmatched.

This clonotype was observed a few times. This chain uses TRBV5-1 with TRBJ1-5; 7 bases are shared with TRBD1. CDR1 and CDR2 from the germline V gene are SGHRS and YFSETQ. This CDR3 spans 15 amino acids. Trimming at V came to 2 bases and at J to 6 bases, leaving 8 bases not matched to a gene. CDR3 sequence reads: CASSFAGGKGQPQHF. The CDR3, as DNA: TGCGCCAGCAGCTTCGCAGGGGGTAAGGGTCAGCCCCAGCATTTT.

This chain links TRBV18 with TRBJ2-7, with 12 bases fitting TRBD2. CDR1 is KGHSH and CDR2 is LQKENI in the germline V gene. V trimming: 5 bases; J trimming: 5 bases; junction bases outside the gene matches: 7. The CDR3 spans 15 residues. This CDR3 is CASSTRTSGTHEQYF. CDR3 in DNA: TGTGCCAGCTCAACCAGGACTAGCGGGACCCACGAGCAGTACTTC.

This clonotype showed up just a few times. The chain links TRBV6-1 to TRBJ2-5; possibly TRBD1 for D (5 bases). Trimming cost V 4 bases and J 4 bases, with 10 bases left between them. Looked up from germline, CDR1 is MNHNS and CDR2 is SASEGT. The CDR3 sequence is 13 residues long. The CDR3 coding sequence is TGTGCCAGCAGTGCCAGGGCGGCAGAGACCCAGTACTTC. Protein: CASSARAAETQYF.

At least ten counts were recorded for this clonotype. This sequence joins TRBV19 and TRBJ1-3, with no clear D. The CDR3 contains 12 residues. In germline, CDR1 is LNHDA, CDR2 SQIVND (reference sequence). Trimming took 7 bases from V and 1 from J, leaving 5 bases between them. The CDR3 DNA sequence: TGTGCCAGTACTCCTTCTGGAAACACCATATATTTT. Residues: CASTPSGNTIYF.

The chain combines TRBV7-9 with TRBJ1-1, with 7 bases lining up with TRBD1. J gave up 2 bases and V 6 bases, and 9 bases lay outside the gene matches. This CDR3 spans 15 amino acids. Germline CDR1 reads SEHNR; CDR2 reads FQNEAQ (reference sequence). CDR3 residues: CASSYSGGGNTEAFF. The CDR3 DNA sequence: TGTGCCAGCAGTTATTCAGGGGGAGGAAACACTGAAGCTTTCTTT. Full variable domain (rest looked up from reference TRBV7-9 and TRBJ1-1): DTGVSQNPRHKITKRGQNVTFRCDPISEHNRLYWYRQTLGQGPEFLTYFQNEAQLEKSRLLSDRFSAERPKGSFSTLEIQRTEQGDSAMYLCASSYSGGGNTEAFFGQGTRLTVV.

The chain couples TRBV19 to TRBJ2-3; 13 nucleotides align to TRBD2. CDR1 is LNHDA, CDR2 SQIVND, per germline (reference sequence). J lost 1 base, V lost 6 bases, and 1 base had no gene match. This CDR3 has 15 amino acids. This chain's CDR3 is CASRGTSGGTDTQYF. The DNA of the CDR3 is TGTGCCAGTAGAGGGACTAGCGGGGGCACAGATACGCAGTATTTT. Looking up the rest from reference TRBV19 and TRBJ2-3 gives the full variable domain: DGGITQSPKYLFRKEGQNVTLSCEQNLNHDAMYWYRQDPGQGLRLIYYSQIVNDFQKGDIAEGYSVSREKKESFPLTVTSAQKNPTAFYLCASRGTSGGTDTQYFGPGTRLTVL.

In this sample, this clonotype turned up many times. The chain is built from TRBV19 and TRBJ1-5; D gene unclear. This CDR3 is 14 amino acids long. V gave up 0 bases and J gave up 6 bases, with 9 bases separating them. Germline assignment: CDR1 LNHDA and CDR2 SQIVND (reference sequence). The CDR3 DNA sequence: TGTGCCAGTAGTATAGATCCAGTCCCTCAGCCCCAGCATTTT. It yields the protein CASSIDPVPQPQHF.